One and the same sample provided the 15 T cell receptor beta chains below, sequenced in a study of HIV-infected patients and healthy controls. Roughly three months, about 14 weeks, into antiretroviral therapy, follow-up blood was collected. All unsorted peripheral T cells were captured because whole blood was used without fractionation. Reverse transcription used roughly 480 ng RNA and constant-region primers for alpha and beta. Using multiplexing indices, alpha and beta chain libraries were generated apart by chain-specific third strand synthesis. TCRdb ran MiXCR on the 5' RACE reads and lists one entry per CDR3 protein. The repertoire has about 15,000 distinct CDR3 sequences, roughly 12% of them found once; the top ten carry approximately 40%. The sample here was blood, taken during antiretroviral therapy. The receptors were sampled from an adult with HIV infection. The donor label of this sample is uncertain.

The chain couples TRBV29-1 to TRBJ1-1; D uncertain. The V end lost 7 bases, the J end lost 4 bases, and 13 bases lay between the germline ends. Germline assignment: CDR1 SQVTM and CDR2 ANQGSEA. The CDR3 runs 12 residues. The CDR3: CSAGRKGTEAFF. The CDR3 nucleotides are TGCAGCGCGGGTAGGAAAGGCACTGAAGCTTTCTTT.

Ten or more counts support this clonotype. This chain uses TRBV7-8 with TRBJ2-1, with TRBD2 matching over 8 bases. Germline CDR1 is SGHVS and CDR2 is FQNEAQ. The CDR3 is 15 residues long. Trimming took 5 bases from V and 7 from J; bases not matched to a gene: 10. The DNA for the CDR3 is TGTGCCAGCAGCCCGCTAGCGGGTTTTAGGAATGAGCAGTTCTTC. Its protein product is CASSPLAGFRNEQFF. Complete variable domain (other parts from reference TRBV7-8 and TRBJ2-1): GAGVSQSPRYKVAKRGQDVALRCDPISGHVSLFWYQQALGQGPEFLTYFQNEAQLDKSGLPSDRFFAERPEGSVSTLKIQRTQQEDSAVYLCASSPLAGFRNEQFFGPGTRLTVL.

Many counts were recorded for this clonotype. The chain uses TRBV6-5 and TRBJ1-1; possible D gene TRBD1, 6 bases. Germline V gene lookup returns CDR1 MNHEY and CDR2 SVGAGI. The V and J ends lost 6 bases and 8 bases respectively, with 22 bases between them. The CDR3 is 15 residues long. The CDR3, as DNA: TGTGCCAGCAGGGCTTCCACAGGTGGAGGGGGAGAAGCTTTCTTT. Translated: CASRASTGGGGEAFF.

Points on this clonotype: This clone may be a read error of a much larger clone one base away. The chain employs TRBV12-3 or TRBV12-4 and TRBJ2-4; no firm D call. The CDR3 covers 15 residues. CDR3 nucleotide sequence: TGTGCCAGCAGTTCCCCACACATAGCCAAAAACGTTCAGTACTTC. Translated: CASSSPHIAKNVQYF.

The table lists this clonotype with many counts. The chain employs TRBV30 and TRBJ2-3; D may be TRBD2 (6 bases). CDR1 is GTSNPN and CDR2 is SVGIG in the germline V gene (reference sequence). This CDR3 contains 14 residues. V was cut by 1 base and J by 5 bases, with 13 bases left in between. CDR3 DNA: TGTGCCTGGAGTGGAGGCGGGACGATAGATACGCAGTATTTT. It encodes CAWSGGGTIDTQYF. Full variable domain (rest looked up from reference TRBV30 and TRBJ2-3): SQTIHQWPATLVQPVGSPLSLECTVEGTSNPNLYWYRQAAGRGLQLLFYSVGIGQISSEVPQNLSASRPQDRQFILSSKKLLLSDSGFYLCAWSGGGTIDTQYFGPGTRLTVL.

CDR3 nucleotide sequence: TGTGCCAGCAGCTGGGAGGGGGACAGGGTTCGTGAGGGCTACACCTTC. Its protein is CASSWEGDRVREGYTF. The chain combines TRBV5-4 with TRBJ1-2; the match to TRBD1 covers 9 bases. From germline, CDR1 is SGHNT and CDR2 YYREEE (reference sequence). Losses at the gene ends were 3 bases for V and 8 bases for J; bases not matched to a gene: 14. The CDR3 is 16 amino acids.

In this sample, this clonotype turned up many times. The chain has TRBV4-1 and TRBJ2-7; 11 nucleotides match TRBD2. The length of the CDR3 is 16 residues. Germline V gene lookup returns CDR1 MGHRA and CDR2 YSYEKL. With 3 bases clipped from V and 3 bases from J, the junction kept 7 bases outside the gene matches. Here the CDR3 DNA reads TGCGCCAGCAGCCAGAAACTAGCGGGAGAAAACTACGAGCAGTACTTC. Protein sequence: CASSQKLAGENYEQYF.

This clonotype was seen a handful of times. DNA of the CDR3: TGTGCCAGCAGCTTCTGGCTATCAGACACAGATACGCAGTATTTT. Translating gives CASSFWLSDTDTQYF. V usage is TRBV7-9 and J usage is TRBJ2-3; D ambiguous. The CDR3 has 15 amino acids. Germline V CDR1 and CDR2: SEHNR, FQNEAQ (reference sequence). V lost 3 bases and J lost 2, with 12 bases in between.

This clonotype was detected only a few times. The chain employs TRBV4-1 and TRBJ2-7; D is uncertain. V gave up 0 bases and J gave up 11 bases, with 14 bases separating them. The CDR3 covers 13 residues. Per the germline V gene, CDR1 is MGHRA and CDR2 is YSYEKL. This CDR3 is CASSQDPGYREYF. DNA for the CDR3: TGCGCCAGCAGCCAAGATCCCGGCTACCGGGAGTACTTC.

Ten or more counts support this clonotype. The V call is TRBV2, the J call TRBJ2-5; D call uncertain. Germline loops: CDR1 SNHLY, CDR2 FYNNEI. The CDR3 length is 11 residues. V was trimmed by 7 bases and J by 3 bases, leaving 6 bases between them. The chain's CDR3 is CASNDEETQYF. DNA of the CDR3: TGTGCCAGCAACGACGAAGAGACCCAGTACTTC.

In this sample, this clonotype turned up many times. The chain recombines TRBV9 with TRBJ2-3; 7 bases match TRBD2. The CDR3 has 16 amino acids. V gave up 3 bases and J gave up 4 bases; unmatched junction bases: 11. Looked up from germline, CDR1 is SGDLS and CDR2 is YYNGEE. As DNA, the CDR3 is TGTGCCAGCAGCGCAACCGGGACTAACGAAGCAGATACGCAGTATTTT. Translating gives CASSATGTNEADTQYF. Based on the CDR3 plus reference TRBV9 and TRBJ2-3, the full variable domain is DSGVTQTPKHLITATGQRVTLRCSPRSGDLSVYWYQQSLDQGLQFLIQYYNGEERAKGNILERFSAQQFPDLHSELNLSSLELGDSALYFCASSATGTNEADTQYFGPGTRLTVL.

The chain carries TRBV20-1 and TRBJ2-1, with TRBD2 matching 11 bases. Germline V lookup: CDR1 DFQATT, CDR2 SNEGSKA (reference sequence). There are 19 residues in the CDR3. V lost 0 bases, J lost 0 bases, and 10 bases stayed unmatched. The CDR3 DNA reads as TGCAGTGCTAGAGATTATACTAGCGGGAGTGGGGGCTCCTACAATGAGCAGTTCTTC. Protein product: CSARDYTSGSGGSYNEQFF.

In its sample, this clonotype was seen many times. This chain uses TRBV12-3 or TRBV12-4 with TRBJ1-2; no definite D call. The CDR3 is 15 amino acids. V was shortened by 7 bases and J by 7 bases, with 22 bases between the two germline ends. The DNA of the CDR3 is TGTGCCAGCACCAGAGACGCATATTTAGACGGTGGCTACACCTTC. This encodes CASTRDAYLDGGYTF.

The chain uses TRBV29-1 and TRBJ2-2; D possibly corresponds to TRBD2 (6 bases). Deletions cut 4 bases from V and 4 bases from J, with 10 bases between. The CDR3 covers 13 residues. CDR1 SQVTM and CDR2 ANQGSEA come from the germline V gene. CDR3 sequence (DNA): TGCAGCGTTGGCCGGGAGAGCACCGGGGAGCTGTTTTTT. This encodes CSVGRESTGELFF.

This clonotype showed up many times. The gene calls are TRBV19 and TRBJ1-5, with D tentatively TRBD1 (6 bases). Germline CDR1 and CDR2: LNHDA and SQIVND (reference sequence). V shed 4 bases and J shed 4 bases, with 17 bases lying between them. The CDR3 is 16 residues long. The CDR3 here is CASSTLRGAENQPQHF. CDR3 bases: TGTGCCAGTAGTACCCTTCGGGGGGCGGAAAATCAGCCCCAGCATTTT.